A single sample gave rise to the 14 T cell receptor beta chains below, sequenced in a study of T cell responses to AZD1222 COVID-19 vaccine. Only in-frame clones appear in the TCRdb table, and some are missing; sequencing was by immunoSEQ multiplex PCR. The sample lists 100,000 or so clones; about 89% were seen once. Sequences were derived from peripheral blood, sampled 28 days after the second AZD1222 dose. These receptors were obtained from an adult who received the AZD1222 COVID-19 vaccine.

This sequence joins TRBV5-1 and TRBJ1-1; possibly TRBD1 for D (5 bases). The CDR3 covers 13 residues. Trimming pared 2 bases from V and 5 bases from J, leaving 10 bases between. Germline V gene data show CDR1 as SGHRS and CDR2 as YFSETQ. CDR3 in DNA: TGCGCCAGCAGCTTCGGCGCAGGGACTGAAGCTTTCTTT. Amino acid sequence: CASSFGAGTEAFF.

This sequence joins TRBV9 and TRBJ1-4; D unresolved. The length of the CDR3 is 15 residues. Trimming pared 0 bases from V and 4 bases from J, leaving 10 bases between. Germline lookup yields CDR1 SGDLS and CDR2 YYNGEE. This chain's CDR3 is CASSVVGDHNEKLFF. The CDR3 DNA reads TGTGCCAGCAGCGTAGTTGGAGACCATAATGAAAAACTGTTTTTT. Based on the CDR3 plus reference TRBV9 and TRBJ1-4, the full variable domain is DSGVTQTPKHLITATGQRVTLRCSPRSGDLSVYWYQQSLDQGLQFLIQYYNGEERAKGNILERFSAQQFPDLHSELNLSSLELGDSALYFCASSVVGDHNEKLFFGSGTQLSVL.

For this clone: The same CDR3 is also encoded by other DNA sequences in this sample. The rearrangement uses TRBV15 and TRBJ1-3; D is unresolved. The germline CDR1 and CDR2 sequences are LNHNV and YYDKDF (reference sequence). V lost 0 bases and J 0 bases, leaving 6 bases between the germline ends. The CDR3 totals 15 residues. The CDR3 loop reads CATSRDGYSGNTIYF. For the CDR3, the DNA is TGTGCCACCAGCAGAGACGGATACTCTGGAAACACCATATATTTT.

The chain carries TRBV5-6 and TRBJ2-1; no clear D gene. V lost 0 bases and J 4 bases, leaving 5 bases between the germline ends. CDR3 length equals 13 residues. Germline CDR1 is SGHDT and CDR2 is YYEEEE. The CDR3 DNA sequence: TGTGCCAGCAGCTTGGTTAGGTACAATGAGCAGTTCTTC. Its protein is CASSLVRYNEQFF.

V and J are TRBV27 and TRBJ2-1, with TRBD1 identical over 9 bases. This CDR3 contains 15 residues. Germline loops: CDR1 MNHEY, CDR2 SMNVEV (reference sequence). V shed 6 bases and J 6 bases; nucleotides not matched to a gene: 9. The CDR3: CASSDTGGKGNEQFF. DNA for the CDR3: TGTGCCAGCAGCGACACAGGGGGCAAGGGCAATGAGCAGTTCTTC.

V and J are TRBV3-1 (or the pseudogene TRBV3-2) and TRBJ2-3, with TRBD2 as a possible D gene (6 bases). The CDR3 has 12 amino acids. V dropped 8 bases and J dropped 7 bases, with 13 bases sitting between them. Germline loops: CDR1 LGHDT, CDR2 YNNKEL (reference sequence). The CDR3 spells CASGNGGNTQYF. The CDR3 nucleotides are TGTGCCAGCGGGAACGGAGGGAATACGCAGTATTTT.

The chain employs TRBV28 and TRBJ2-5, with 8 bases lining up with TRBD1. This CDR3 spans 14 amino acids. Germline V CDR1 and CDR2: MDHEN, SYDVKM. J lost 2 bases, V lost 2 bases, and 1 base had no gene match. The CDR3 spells CASSLTGGQETQYF. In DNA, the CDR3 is TGTGCCAGCAGTTTAACAGGGGGACAAGAGACCCAGTACTTC.

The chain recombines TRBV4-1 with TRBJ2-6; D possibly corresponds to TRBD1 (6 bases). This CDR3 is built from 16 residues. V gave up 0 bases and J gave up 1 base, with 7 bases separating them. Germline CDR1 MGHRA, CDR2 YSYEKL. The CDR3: CASSQDQGSGANVLTF. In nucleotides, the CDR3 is TGCGCCAGCAGCCAAGATCAGGGGTCTGGGGCCAACGTCCTGACTTTC.

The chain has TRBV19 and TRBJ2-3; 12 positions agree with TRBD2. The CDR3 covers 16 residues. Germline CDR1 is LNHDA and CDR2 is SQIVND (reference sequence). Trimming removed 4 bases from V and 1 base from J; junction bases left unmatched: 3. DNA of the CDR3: TGTGCCAGTAGTAAACTAGCGGGAGGACGCACAGATACGCAGTATTTT. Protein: CASSKLAGGRTDTQYF.

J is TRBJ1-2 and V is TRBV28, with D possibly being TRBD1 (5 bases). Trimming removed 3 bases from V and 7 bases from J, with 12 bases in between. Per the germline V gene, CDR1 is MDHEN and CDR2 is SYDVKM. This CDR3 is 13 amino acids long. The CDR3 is CASSFPGTGGYTF. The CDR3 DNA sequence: TGTGCCAGCAGTTTTCCCGGGACGGGTGGCTACACCTTC.

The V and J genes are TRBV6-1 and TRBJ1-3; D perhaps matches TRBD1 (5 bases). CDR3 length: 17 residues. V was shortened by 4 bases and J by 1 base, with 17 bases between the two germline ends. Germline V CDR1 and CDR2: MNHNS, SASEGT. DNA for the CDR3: TGTGCCAGCAGTGCCTCTCCGCGGGGCACTTCTGGAAACACCATATATTTT. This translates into CASSASPRGTSGNTIYF.

The CDR3 DNA sequence: TGTGCCAGCAGGACTACAGGGGCCTCCTACGAGCAGTACTTC. Protein: CASRTTGASYEQYF. The rearrangement links TRBV7-9 to TRBJ2-7; TRBD1 matches at 7 bases. The germline gives CDR1 SEHNR, CDR2 FQNEAQ (reference sequence). The CDR3 totals 14 residues. After removal of 6 bases from V and 0 bases from J, the junction contained 5 bases not matched to a gene.

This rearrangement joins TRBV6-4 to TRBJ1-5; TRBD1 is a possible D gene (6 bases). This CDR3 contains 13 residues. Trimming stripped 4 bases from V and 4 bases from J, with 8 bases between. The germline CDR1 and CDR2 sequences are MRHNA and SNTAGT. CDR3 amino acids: CASSGQENQPQHF. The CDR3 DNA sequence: TGTGCCAGCAGTGGACAGGAAAATCAGCCCCAGCATTTT.

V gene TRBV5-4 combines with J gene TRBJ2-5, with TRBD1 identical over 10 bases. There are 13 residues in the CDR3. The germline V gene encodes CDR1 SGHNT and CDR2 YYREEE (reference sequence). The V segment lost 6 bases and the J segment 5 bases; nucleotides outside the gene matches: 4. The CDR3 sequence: CASMDRGAETQYF. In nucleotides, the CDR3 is TGTGCCAGCATGGACAGGGGGGCGGAGACCCAGTACTTC.